This T cell receptor (beta chain) was documented in a study of graft-versus-host responses after intestinal transplantation. V lost 6 bases, J lost 6 bases, and 13 bases stayed unmatched. The CDR3 loop spans 15 amino acids. Germline-derived CDR1 and CDR2 are ENHRY and SYGVKD. The protocol was immunoSEQ multiplex PCR, while the TCRdb copy is restricted to in-frame clones and leaves out a portion. The data contain tens of thousands of clones, about four fifths of them singletons. Regarding this clone: The target antigen is unknown.

The chain couples TRBV10-3 to TRBJ2-7; 8 bases are a match to TRBD1. This material consisted of unstimulated CD8+ T cells sorted from spleen or lymph node cells, taken before intestinal transplant. This clonotype was obtained from a human donor who received an intestinal transplant. CDR3 amino acids: CAISTTDRVQGEQYF. The CDR3 DNA follows: TGTGCCATCAGCACAACGGACAGGGTACAGGGCGAGCAGTACTTC.